This T cell receptor beta chain was sequenced for a study of shared clonotypes between healthy human individuals. Study as a whole: Each donor's CD8 memory used one plate, CD8 naive two, each CD4 subset three.

V was shortened by 6 bases and J by 0 bases, with 17 bases between the two germline ends. Per germline, CDR1 SEHNR and CDR2 FQNEAQ (reference sequence). The CDR3 is made up of 16 amino acids. This clone was observed a handful of times. Clones were sequenced by immunoSEQ multiplex PCR, and TCRdb holds only the in-frame ones, with some missing. The data show roughly 700,000 clones, roughly 88% seen once. Sequencing used memory CD8+ T cells from PBMCs. The sample's subset: CD45RO+ cells pooled with CCR7-negative TemRA cells. This receptor was obtained from a man aged 18 to 29 in good health. Some clones in this sample may be carry-over from other donors' samples. This chain connects TRBV7-9 to TRBJ1-1; D remains unclear. The DNA for the CDR3 is TGTGCCAGCAGGCAACCCCCGGCAGGCTTGAACACTGAAGCTTTCTTT. Its protein product is CASRQPPAGLNTEAFF. The entire variable domain, with the rest obtained from reference TRBV7-9 and TRBJ1-1, is as follows: DTGVSQNPRHKITKRGQNVTFRCDPISEHNRLYWYRQTLGQGPEFLTYFQNEAQLEKSRLLSDRFSAERPKGSFSTLEIQRTEQGDSAMYLCASRQPPAGLNTEAFFGQGTRLTVV.